The 17 T cell receptor beta chains in this list originate from one sample, sequenced in a study of cytomegalovirus exposure and HLA in healthy donors. PCR used 60 Vbeta primers and 13 Jbeta primers. Using immunoSEQ multiplex PCR, the repertoire was profiled, and TCRdb retains in-frame clones only, with some absent. The sample holds 49,000 or so clones, 81% seen once. The sequenced sample was PBMCs. Receptors were obtained from a boy between 5 and 17 years old in good health and CMV-seropositive.

This chain links TRBV6-1 with TRBJ1-1; TRBD1 agrees at 8 bases. This CDR3 contains 15 residues. CDR1 is MNHNS, CDR2 SASEGT, per germline. With V trimmed by 9 bases and J by 4 bases, 13 bases remained unmatched. CDR3 residues: CASRPAGGRGTEAFF. The CDR3 DNA follows: TGTGCCAGTCGTCCGGCAGGGGGCAGGGGCACTGAAGCTTTCTTT.

V gene TRBV19 combines with J gene TRBJ2-3; TRBD1 matches 7 bases. This CDR3 spans 14 amino acids. Germline CDR1 is LNHDA and CDR2 is SQIVND (reference sequence). V trimming: 5 bases; J trimming: 1 base; junction bases outside the gene matches: 3. This chain's CDR3 is CASSPGQGTDTQYF. The CDR3 region has the DNA TGTGCCAGTAGTCCAGGACAGGGCACAGATACGCAGTATTTT.

The sample holds one count of this clone. This sequence joins TRBV14 and TRBJ2-1, with D possibly being TRBD1 (5 bases). Trimming removed 0 bases at V and 15 bases at J, with 15 bases between. The germline V gene encodes CDR1 SGHDN and CDR2 FVKESK. The CDR3 has 13 residues. CDR3 sequence: CASSQEPSAGWFF. DNA for the CDR3: TGTGCCAGCAGCCAAGAGCCGTCGGCAGGGTGGTTCTTC.

The chain carries TRBV6-5 and TRBJ2-2; no clear D gene. The CDR3 extends over 16 amino acids. V was pared by 2 bases and J by 3 bases, with 13 bases between. CDR1 is MNHEY, CDR2 SVGAGI, per germline. CDR3 loop: CASSYDRGVDTGELFF. CDR3 in DNA: TGTGCCAGCAGTTACGATAGAGGCGTAGACACCGGGGAGCTGTTTTTT.

The J gene is TRBJ2-2, the V gene TRBV6-5; perhaps TRBD2 as D (7 bases). CDR1 is MNHEY and CDR2 is SVGAGI in the germline V gene. The V and J ends lost 6 bases and 0 bases respectively, with 11 bases between them. This CDR3 spans 15 amino acids. DNA of the CDR3: TGTGCCAGCAGGAGGGGGGGCCCGAACACCGGGGAGCTGTTTTTT. It codes for CASRRGGPNTGELFF.

The V call is TRBV29-1, the J call TRBJ2-3; D perhaps matches TRBD1 (5 bases). CDR1 is SQVTM, CDR2 ANQGSEA, per germline. The V gene lost 5 bases and the J gene lost 8 bases, with 17 bases spanning the gap. The CDR3 contains 13 residues. The CDR3 DNA follows: TGCAGCGTTCAGGGCCAGGCCTCCGGTACGCAGTATTTT. It is translated as CSVQGQASGTQYF.

V usage is TRBV28 and J usage is TRBJ2-7; TRBD2 is a possible D gene (6 bases). V was pared by 4 bases and J by 7 bases, with 8 bases between. The CDR3 spans 11 residues. The germline V gene has CDR1 MDHEN and CDR2 SYDVKM. In DNA, the CDR3 is TGTGCCAGCAGTTCAAGCGGGGAGCAGTACTTC. Translated, it gives CASSSSGEQYF.

Of note for this clone: Since the CDR3 does not end with the conserved phenylalanine or tryptophan, this likely comes from a read error. The chain employs TRBV6-4 and TRBJ1-1, with 11 bases identical to TRBD1. The CDR3 loop spans 14 amino acids. Trimming cost V 4 bases and J 4 bases; bases outside gene matches: 2. Germline lookup yields CDR1 MRHNA and CDR2 SNTAGT. Here the CDR3 reads CASSAGTGGTEAFS. In DNA form, the CDR3 reads TGTGCCAGCAGTGCCGGGACAGGGGGCACTGAAGCTTTCTCT.

The rearrangement links TRBV19 to TRBJ2-7; 8 bases fit TRBD1. Germline V gene lookup returns CDR1 LNHDA and CDR2 SQIVND (reference sequence). The CDR3 extends over 16 amino acids. Losses at the gene ends were 5 bases for V and 2 bases for J; bases not matched to a gene: 11. CDR3 nucleotides: TGTGCCAGTAGTTCCCCAGGGGGCCTAACCGCCTACGAGCAGTACTTC. The encoded protein is CASSSPGGLTAYEQYF.

The chain uses TRBV15 and TRBJ1-5, with D tentatively TRBD1 (6 bases). The length of the CDR3 is 19 residues. The germline CDR1 and CDR2 sequences are LNHNV and YYDKDF (reference sequence). V lost 0 bases to trimming and J lost 7 bases, with 25 bases between them. The CDR3 DNA sequence: TGTGCCACCAGCAGAGAGGGGGGGCGGGGTCCAGGGGTAATGCAGCCCCAGCATTTT. Translation gives CATSREGGRGPGVMQPQHF. Filled out from reference TRBV15 and TRBJ1-5, the complete variable domain reads DAMVIQNPRYQVTQFGKPVTLSCSQTLNHNVMYWYQQKSSQAPKLLFHYYDKDFNNEADTPDNFQSRRPNTSFCFLDIRSPGLGDTAMYLCATSREGGRGPGVMQPQHFGDGTRLSIL.

This chain uses TRBV10-1 with TRBJ1-2; a possible D gene is TRBD1 (6 bases). There are 13 residues in the CDR3. Trimming removed 0 bases from V and 6 bases from J, with 8 bases in between. Germline V gives CDR1 WNHNN, CDR2 SYGVQD (reference sequence). The CDR3 nucleotides are TGCGCCAGCAGTGAGTCGGCAGGGGATGGCTACACCTTC. Translating gives CASSESAGDGYTF.

The gene calls are TRBV19 and TRBJ1-1, with a weak D call TRBD1 (5 bases). The V end was cut by 10 bases, the J end by 0 bases, with 9 bases between. The CDR3 loop spans 12 amino acids. CDR1 and CDR2 (germline): LNHDA, SQIVND (reference sequence). The CDR3: CATGTVNTEAFF. The CDR3 bases are TGTGCCACTGGGACTGTGAACACTGAAGCTTTCTTT.

The gene calls are TRBV12-2 and TRBJ1-2; the table calls TRBD1, which could not be checked here. TRBV12-2 is an annotated pseudogene. This CDR3 is 12 amino acids long. This CDR3 is CASRLAGHGYTF. DNA of the CDR3: TGTGCAAGTCGCTTAGCGGGGCACGGCTACACCTTC.

The gene calls are TRBV6-4 and TRBJ1-2; 7 bases fit TRBD1. V trimming: 2 bases; J trimming: 8 bases; junction bases outside the gene matches: 14. The CDR3 totals 16 residues. Germline CDR1 MRHNA, CDR2 SNTAGT. DNA of the CDR3: TGTGCCAGCAGTGACAAAAGGACAGGCCCCATCGGGGGCTACACCTTC. This gives the protein CASSDKRTGPIGGYTF.

This clone was detected only once. The CDR3, as DNA: TGTGCTAGTGGTTCGGGGGGCCTGAACACTGAAGCTTTCTTT. As protein: CASGSGGLNTEAFF. The chain carries TRBV12-5 and TRBJ1-1; a possible D gene is TRBD1 (6 bases). The CDR3 is 14 amino acids. Trimming cost V 4 bases and J 0 bases, with 9 bases left between them. Germline values: CDR1 LGHNT, CDR2 FRNRAP. Combining the CDR3 with reference TRBV12-5 and TRBJ1-1 gives the whole variable domain DARVTQTPRHKVTEMGQEVTMRCQPILGHNTVFWYRQTMMQGLELLAYFRNRAPLDDSGMPKDRFSAEMPDATLATLKIQPSEPRDSAVYFCASGSGGLNTEAFFGQGTRLTVV.

The chain uses TRBV7-9 and TRBJ2-7, with D tentatively TRBD1 (5 bases). CDR3 length: 14 amino acids. Germline assignment: CDR1 SEHNR and CDR2 FQNEAQ (reference sequence). V was trimmed by 4 bases and J by 1 base, leaving 11 bases between them. Written as DNA, the CDR3 is TGTGCCAGCAGCTATCCCCCAGGGTCCTACGAGCAGTACTTC. Residues: CASSYPPGSYEQYF.

In regard to this clone: Within the sample, other DNA sequences also encode this same CDR3. The genes are TRBV2 and TRBJ1-2; 7 bases are shared with TRBD1. J was trimmed by 2 bases and V by 9 bases; bases with no gene match: 9. The germline CDR1 and CDR2 sequences are SNHLY and FYNNEI. This CDR3 has 14 amino acids. The CDR3 nucleotides are TGTGCCAGTAGTCCCAACAGGGGCAACTATGGCTACACCTTC. Translation: CASSPNRGNYGYTF.